These T cell receptor beta chains were read from a single sample in a study of blood T cell repertoires in COVID-19. The protocol was immunoSEQ multiplex PCR, while the TCRdb copy is restricted to in-frame clones and leaves out a portion. Counted here are 95,000 to 100,000 clones, about 89% occurring once; the ten biggest clones make up approximately 10%. Sequencing was done on a sample of peripheral blood. The receptor set was obtained from a woman in her 30s with acute or convalescent COVID-19. Both conserved end residues are part of each CDR3. A D gene is named only where the DNA matches it firmly. Size values are once, few and many counts, or a class for expanded clones, and some rows have none.

D	V	J	size	CDR3	DNA
NA	TRBV10-1	TRBJ2-3	once	CASSERGSADTQYF	TGCGCCAGCAGTGAACGAGGCTCGGCAGATACGCAGTATTTT
NA	TRBV2	TRBJ2-7	once	CASSGGRGEQYF	TGTGCCAGCAGTGGCGGACGAGGGGAGCAGTACTTC
NA	TRBV28	TRBJ1-1	NA	CASSLSPGFIYAEAFF	TGTGCCAGCAGTTTATCGCCCGGTTTTATTTACGCTGAAGCTTTCTTT
TRBD1	TRBV28	TRBJ2-1	NA	CASRNPRDSSYNEQFF	TGTGCCAGCAGAAATCCTCGGGACAGCTCCTACAATGAGCAGTTCTTC
TRBD1	TRBV12-3/TRBV12-4	TRBJ1-5	NA	CASRQGVGQPQHF	TGTGCCAGCAGGCAGGGGGTGGGTCAGCCCCAGCATTTT
NA	TRBV10-3	TRBJ2-1	NA	CAIQGQSSYNEQFF	TGTGCCATCCAAGGACAGAGCTCCTACAATGAGCAGTTCTTC
NA	TRBV21-1	TRBJ2-7	NA	CASISTAGVAYEQYF	TGTGCCAGCATCTCTACGGCAGGGGTGGCCTACGAGCAGTACTTC
TRBD1	TRBV28	TRBJ1-6	NA	CATLSPGQLFSSYNSPLHF	TGTGCCACCCTCTCACCGGGACAGCTATTTAGCTCCTATAATTCACCCCTCCACTTT
NA	TRBV9	TRBJ2-2	few	CASSVRGGLNTGELFF	TGTGCCAGCAGCGTCCGAGGGGGACTAAACACCGGGGAGCTGTTTTTT
NA	TRBV29-1	TRBJ2-1	NA	CSVDRLSNYNEQFF	TGCAGCGTTGATAGACTATCCAACTACAATGAGCAGTTCTTC
NA	TRBV28	TRBJ1-2	few	CASSAGTPNYGYTF	TGTGCCAGCAGTGCCGGGACACCTAACTATGGCTACACCTTC
NA	TRBV5-1	TRBJ1-6	once	CASSLGQHNSPLHF	TGCGCCAGCAGCTTGGGACAGCATAATTCACCCCTCCACTTT
NA	TRBV7-7	TRBJ2-7	NA	CASSLSSVVGESYEQYF	TGTGCCAGCAGCTTATCGAGTGTGGTAGGGGAATCCTACGAGCAGTACTTC
NA	TRBV28	TRBJ2-5	NA	CASEGGPKETQYF	TGTGCCAGTGAAGGCGGTCCCAAAGAGACCCAGTACTTC
NA	TRBV5-1	TRBJ1-5	NA	CASRTGLNQPQHF	TGCGCCAGCAGGACAGGTTTAAATCAGCCCCAGCATTTT
NA	TRBV24-1	TRBJ1-2	NA	CATSDLDSYYGYTF	TGTGCCACCAGTGATTTGGACAGTTACTATGGCTACACCTTC
NA	TRBV2	TRBJ2-2	NA	CATVGGTGELFF	TGTGCCACCGTCGGGGGGACAGGGGAGCTGTTTTTT
TRBD2	TRBV9	TRBJ2-5	NA	CASSPFQAGAGGTQYF	TGTGCCAGCAGCCCCTTCCAAGCGGGGGCCGGGGGGACCCAGTACTTC
TRBD1	TRBV15	TRBJ1-1	NA	CATSQDRGRTEAFF	TGTGCCACCAGCCAGGACAGGGGGCGGACTGAAGCTTTCTTT
TRBD1	TRBV2	TRBJ2-1	once	CASSDGTADNEQFF	TGTGCCAGCAGTGACGGGACAGCTGACAATGAGCAGTTCTTC
TRBD2	TRBV3-1/TRBV3-2	TRBJ2-3	once	CASSPGLALSDTQYF	TGTGCCAGCAGCCCAGGACTAGCGTTGTCAGATACGCAGTATTTT
NA	TRBV5-5	TRBJ1-5	once	CASSLALGGQPQHF	TGTGCCAGCAGCTTGGCCTTAGGAGGGCAGCCCCAGCATTTT